This entry features one TCR beta chain sequence. Antigen: not known. TCRdb independently ran MiXCR on the 5' RACE reads; one entry per CDR3 protein. The sample holds roughly 540,000 distinct CDR3 sequences, approximately 22% seen once. Trimming took 1 base from V and 0 from J, leaving 7 bases between them. CDR3 length equals 15 residues. This entry is derived from a study of identical twins. Findings of the study overall: With beta out-of-frame sequences, excess sharing by twins was weaker.

These records were also assigned to another study, of T cells expressing NK-cell markers. Per that study: Eight donors were sequenced, seven testing HCMV-seropositive and one testing seronegative.

Sequencing used CD4+ T cells sorted from blood. The chain is built from TRBV12-3 or TRBV12-4 and TRBJ2-1; D is unclear. The source is a young woman in good health. The CDR3 loop reads CASSLGRPSYNEQFF. CDR3 bases: TGTGCCAGCAGTTTAGGGCGGCCCTCCTACAATGAGCAGTTCTTC.